The source of this T cell receptor beta chain is a study of blood T cell repertoires in COVID-19. Across the whole study: Acute-phase and convalescent COVID-19 samples originated in the United States, Italy and Spain. Sources were T cells, B-cell-depleted T cells, or PBMCs; the material itself was cDNA or gDNA.

As handled by the study authors: How many nucleated cells were present was estimated from reference gene primer amplification. TCRdb's copy holds only in-frame clones and misses some; the assay was immunoSEQ multiplex PCR. D and trimming come from the DNA, and the V and J calls and clone size come from that table. The profile shows 75,000 to 95,000 clones, 70% to 90% of them singletons. This clone was observed once. The sequence came from a man in his sixties with acute or convalescent COVID-19. The sequencing sample was made of peripheral blood.

The CDR3 loop is CASSSGSGGAREQFF. CDR3 DNA sequence: TGTGCCAGCAGCAGTGGTAGCGGGGGGGCGCGTGAGCAGTTCTTC. The chain uses TRBV7-2 and TRBJ2-1; 11 nucleotides align to TRBD2. This CDR3 is built from 15 residues. Per the germline V gene, CDR1 is SGHTA and CDR2 is FQGNSA. Trimming at V came to 5 bases and at J to 9 bases, leaving 9 bases not matched to a gene.